This T cell receptor beta chain was recorded in a study of shared T cell receptors in the human thymus. The CDR3 spans 15 residues. Germline V gene lookup returns CDR1 SGHRS and CDR2 YFSETQ. The ends were cut back, 0 bases at V and 9 bases at J, with 16 bases in the middle. The table came from immunoSEQ multiplex PCR; TCRdb's copy has only in-frame clones and leaves some out. The sample has about 710,000 clones; 87% are singletons. This sample also appeared in a second study, on human thymus T cells. This second report adds: Resections from corrective heart surgery provided thymus tissue. In thymic and blood repertoires alike, V and J usage looked biased. Unrelated individuals reportedly shared highly overlapping thymic TCR repertoires.

What was sequenced was thymocytes. The V call is TRBV5-1, the J call TRBJ2-1; TRBD2 might be the D (5 bases). The origin of this receptor is a boy under three years old with a congenital heart defect. Here the CDR3 reads CASSLVIARRGEQFF. DNA for the CDR3: TGCGCCAGCAGCTTGGTGATAGCACGACGGGGTGAGCAGTTCTTC.